Below are 10 T cell receptor beta chains sequenced from a single sample in a study of T cell responses to AZD1222 COVID-19 vaccine. Assay used: immunoSEQ multiplex PCR; TCRdb lists only in-frame clones, some missing. The sample records 66,000 or so clones, 70% to 80% being singletons. The sequencing here drew on peripheral blood, taken on day 0 of MenACWY control vaccination. The receptor source for this set is an adult in good health.

V gene TRBV27 combines with J gene TRBJ1-1; D not certain. The V end lost 8 bases, the J end lost 5 bases, and 12 bases lay between the germline ends. This CDR3 spans 12 amino acids. Germline assignment: CDR1 MNHEY and CDR2 SMNVEV (reference sequence). The CDR3 spells CASHGVGTEAFF. The CDR3 DNA reads as TGTGCCAGCCATGGAGTGGGGACTGAAGCTTTCTTT.

There are a few counts of this clone. The gene calls are TRBV23-1 and TRBJ1-5; the match to TRBD1 covers 7 bases. TRBV23-1 is classed as an ORF, of uncertain function. The CDR3 is 14 residues long. The J segment lost 4 bases and the V segment lost 7 bases, leaving 7 bases of the junction unmatched. CDR3 protein: CASNLTGVNQPQHF. Here the CDR3 DNA reads TGCGCCAGCAATTTAACAGGGGTTAATCAGCCCCAGCATTTT.

V gene TRBV5-4 combines with J gene TRBJ1-2; D is perhaps TRBD1 (5 bases). The V gene lost 4 bases and the J gene lost 4 bases, with 11 bases spanning the gap. CDR1 and CDR2 from the germline V gene are SGHNT and YYREEE (reference sequence). CDR3 length: 13 residues. The CDR3 reads CASSPDKRYGYTF. The CDR3 DNA follows: TGTGCCAGCAGCCCGGACAAGCGCTATGGCTACACCTTC.

This CDR3 is CASSPRTSGRSHYEQYF. CDR3 sequence (DNA): TGTGCCAGCAGCCCCCGGACTAGCGGGAGATCCCACTACGAGCAGTACTTC. This rearrangement joins TRBV7-2 to TRBJ2-7, with 13 bases matching TRBD2. V dropped 5 bases and J dropped 3; count of bases not matched to a gene: 10. CDR3 length equals 17 residues. CDR1 and CDR2 (germline): SGHTA, FQGNSA. Drawing the rest from reference TRBV7-2 and TRBJ2-7, the complete variable domain is GAGVSQSPSNKVTEKGKDVELRCDPISGHTALYWYRQSLGQGLEFLIYFQGNSAPDKSGLPSDRFSAERTGGSVSTLTIQRTQQEDSAVYLCASSPRTSGRSHYEQYFGPGTRLTVT.

This clone has only one observation. This chain connects TRBV6-2 or TRBV6-3 to TRBJ2-2; 8 positions agree with TRBD2. Losses at the gene ends were 6 bases for V and 0 bases for J; bases not matched to a gene: 3. The CDR3 covers 15 residues. Germline CDR1 is MNHEY and CDR2 is SVGEGT. The CDR3 protein is CASSRSGANTGELFF. In DNA form, the CDR3 reads TGTGCCAGCAGCCGTAGCGGGGCGAACACCGGGGAGCTGTTTTTT.

This clone was seen more than once but under ten times. The chain links TRBV5-1 to TRBJ2-5; 9 nucleotides match TRBD2. Germline V CDR1 and CDR2: SGHRS, YFSETQ. The CDR3 consists of 14 residues. The ends lost 4 bases at V and 5 bases at J; junction bases unmatched: 6. In DNA form, the CDR3 reads TGCGCCAGCAGCGCGGGACTAGCCTCGGAGACCCAGTACTTC. Amino acid sequence: CASSAGLASETQYF.

The chain has TRBV4-1 and TRBJ1-4; D remains unclear. Trimming removed 4 bases at V and 0 bases at J, with 9 bases between. This CDR3 spans 15 amino acids. From germline, CDR1 is MGHRA and CDR2 YSYEKL. CDR3 loop: CASSLAGSTNEKLFF. The CDR3 DNA is TGCGCCAGCAGCCTAGCGGGTTCAACTAATGAAAAACTGTTTTTT.

The chain links TRBV2 to TRBJ1-2, with D uncertain. With 7 bases removed from V and 1 base from J, the gap between germline ends came to 7 bases. CDR1 and CDR2 (germline): SNHLY, FYNNEI. There are 12 residues in the CDR3. The CDR3 bases are TGTGCCAGCACGGGGAGTAACTATGGCTACACCTTC. This translates into CASTGSNYGYTF. The full variable domain, its missing parts supplied by reference TRBV2 and TRBJ1-2, is EPEVTQTPSHQVTQMGQEVILRCVPISNHLYFYWYRQILGQKVEFLVSFYNNEISEKSEIFDDQFSVERPDGSNFTLKIRSTKLEDSAMYFCASTGSNYGYTFGSGTRLTVV.

The chain employs TRBV6-5 and TRBJ2-1; 7 nucleotides line up with TRBD1. Per germline, CDR1 MNHEY and CDR2 SVGAGI. Unmatched junction bases numbered 4, after V lost 4 bases and J lost 7 bases. The length of the CDR3 is 13 residues. CDR3 DNA: TGTGCCAGCAGTTTTCGACAGGGAAATGAGCAGTTCTTC. Translated, it gives CASSFRQGNEQFF.

V usage is TRBV5-5 and J usage is TRBJ2-1; no definite D call. The V gene lost 3 bases and the J gene lost 3 bases, with 1 base spanning the gap. The CDR3 has 11 residues. CDR1 is SGHKS, CDR2 YYEKEE, per germline (reference sequence). The CDR3, as DNA: TGTGCCAGCAGCTACTACAATGAGCAGTTCTTC. Residues: CASSYYNEQFF.